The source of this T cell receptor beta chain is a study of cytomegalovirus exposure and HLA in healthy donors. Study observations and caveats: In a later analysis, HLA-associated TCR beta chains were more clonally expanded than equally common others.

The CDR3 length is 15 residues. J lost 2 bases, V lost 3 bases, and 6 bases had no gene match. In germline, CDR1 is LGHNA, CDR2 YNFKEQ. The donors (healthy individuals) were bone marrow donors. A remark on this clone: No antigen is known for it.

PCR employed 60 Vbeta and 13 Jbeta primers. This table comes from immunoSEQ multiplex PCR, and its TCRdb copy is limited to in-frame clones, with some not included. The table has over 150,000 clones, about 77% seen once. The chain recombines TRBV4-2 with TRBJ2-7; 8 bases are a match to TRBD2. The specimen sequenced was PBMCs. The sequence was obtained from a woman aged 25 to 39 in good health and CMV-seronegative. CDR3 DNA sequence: TGTGCCAGCAGCCAGCAACCGGGACTAGCCTACGAGCAGTACTTC. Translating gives CASSQQPGLAYEQYF.